A selection of T cell receptor beta chains follows, all from one sample in a study of patients and donors after allogeneic stem cell transplantation. Via MiXCR, TCRdb re-called the RT-PCR reads, giving one row per CDR3 protein. Counted here are approximately 210,000 distinct CDR3 sequences, 41% occurring once; the ten biggest clones make up about 33%. Material for sequencing was blood, either unsorted or a sorted T cell fraction (not recorded which). The receptors originated from a human donor who was either an allogeneic HSCT recipient or a stem cell or donor lymphocyte infusion donor (not recorded which). It is not recorded whose cells these are; they may come from a transplant donor. Both conserved end residues are part of each CDR3. The order of the fields is J gene, V gene, D gene, clone size, CDR3 protein, CDR3 DNA. D genes are given only for firm matches. Some rows have no size entry. The others give once, few or many, or a class for an expanded clone.

TRBJ2-2 TRBV12-3/TRBV12-4 . . CASSWRTGNTGELFF TGTGCCAGCAGTTGGCGGACCGGAAACACCGGGGAGCTGTTTTTT
TRBJ1-4 TRBV28 TRBD1 . CASSPGTADEKLFF TGTGCCAGCAGTCCCGGGACAGCTGACGAAAAACTGTTTTTT
TRBJ2-2 TRBV7-8 . . CASSFPQGKNTGELFF TGTGCCAGCAGCTTCCCCCAGGGAAAGAACACCGGGGAGCTGTTTTTT
TRBJ1-3 TRBV20-1 . . CSAWAPPRNTIYF TGCAGTGCGTGGGCCCCCCCGAGGAACACCATATATTTT
TRBJ2-3 TRBV12-3/TRBV12-4 TRBD1 . CASNLGQTVTDTQYF TGTGCCAGCAACTTGGGACAGACCGTCACAGATACGCAGTATTTT
TRBJ2-2 TRBV9 . . CASGTGELFF TGTGCCTCTGGAACCGGGGAGCTGTTTTTT
TRBJ1-1 TRBV5-6 TRBD1 few CASSDGTGANTEAFF TGTGCCAGCAGCGACGGAACAGGGGCGAACACTGAAGCTTTCTTT
TRBJ2-3 TRBV12-3/TRBV12-4 . . CASSTDVSGPRTDTQYF TGTGCCAGCAGCACCGACGTTAGCGGTCCCCGCACAGATACGCAGTATTTT
TRBJ2-2 TRBV20-1 . few CSARSDTGELFF TGCAGTGCTAGATCGGACACCGGGGAGCTGTTTTTT
TRBJ2-1 TRBV12-3/TRBV12-4 TRBD2 . CASSSGLAGGPYNEQFF TGTGCCAGCAGTTCCGGACTAGCGGGAGGGCCCTACAATGAGCAGTTCTTC
TRBJ1-3 TRBV29-1 TRBD1 . CSVVTGVLSGNTIYF TGCAGCGTCGTGACAGGGGTCCTCTCTGGAAACACCATATATTTT
TRBJ2-1 TRBV5-1 . once CASSLLRERPIEQFF TGCGCCAGCAGCTTACTGAGGGAACGCCCAATTGAGCAGTTCTTC
TRBJ1-1 TRBV6-6 . few CASGGAEAFF TGTGCCAGTGGGGGGGCTGAAGCTTTCTTT
TRBJ2-1 TRBV4-3 TRBD2 . CASSQRRLADEQFF TGCGCCAGCAGCCAACGGCGACTAGCCGATGAGCAGTTCTTC
TRBJ1-1 TRBV20-1 . . CSAPAGGTEAFF TGCAGTGCTCCCGCCGGGGGGACTGAAGCTTTCTTT
TRBJ2-3 TRBV28 . . CASSLLSRLADTQYF TGTGCCAGCAGTTTATTAAGTCGGTTGGCAGATACGCAGTATTTT
TRBJ2-1 TRBV19 . . CASSIDVPQGLSNEQFF TGTGCCAGTAGTATAGACGTCCCCCAGGGTTTAAGCAATGAGCAGTTCTTC
TRBJ2-7 TRBV6-2/TRBV6-3 TRBD1 . CASWTGGYEQYF TGTGCCAGCTGGACAGGGGGCTACGAGCAGTACTTC
TRBJ1-2 TRBV9 . . CASSVATGRNYGYTF TGTGCCAGCAGCGTAGCAACAGGCCGTAATTATGGCTACACCTTC
TRBJ1-1 TRBV5-1 . few CASSWDLTWDTEAFF TGCGCCAGCAGCTGGGACCTGACATGGGACACTGAAGCTTTCTTT
TRBJ2-2 TRBV11-2 . few CASSLAGMNTGELFF TGTGCCAGCAGCTTGGCAGGGATGAACACCGGGGAGCTGTTTTTT
TRBJ1-5 TRBV6-5 TRBD1 . CASSSVGGAGNQPQHF TGTGCCAGCAGTTCCGTAGGGGGCGCGGGCAATCAGCCCCAGCATTTT
TRBJ2-1 TRBV10-2 TRBD2 . CASMLAAGGDEQFF TGCGCCAGCATGCTAGCGGCCGGAGGGGATGAGCAGTTCTTC
TRBJ1-4 TRBV4-2 TRBD1 . CASSQENEGTGSAELFF TGTGCCAGCAGCCAAGAGAATGAGGGGACAGGGTCAGCGGAACTGTTTTTT